The T cell receptor (beta chain) under discussion was sequenced for a study of OX40 agonist ivuxolimab in advanced cancers. Study overall: Every 2 weeks, ivuxolimab was infused into the patients intravenously at between 0.01 and 10 mg/kg.

TCRdb keeps only in-frame clones here, not all; method: immunoSEQ multiplex PCR. The data show approximately 67,000 clones, roughly 81% seen once. Concerning this clone: The antigen remains undetermined.

Study results and caveats: Among expanded peripheral T cells, antigen specificity went undetermined.

Deletions cut 3 bases from V and 7 bases from J, with 16 bases between. The CDR3 is 15 amino acids. Germline V gives CDR1 LNHNV, CDR2 YYDKDF (reference sequence). V and J are TRBV15 and TRBJ2-1; no clear D. The sequence derives from an adult with an advanced solid tumor such as melanoma, head and neck, liver or kidney cancer. The specimen was CD4+ or CD8+ T cells sorted from blood, collected in a trial of the OX40 agonist ivuxolimab. The CDR3 nucleotides read TGTGCCACCAGCAGTCCGAAGGACCTTGGGAATGAGCAGTTCTTC. Translating it yields CATSSPKDLGNEQFF.